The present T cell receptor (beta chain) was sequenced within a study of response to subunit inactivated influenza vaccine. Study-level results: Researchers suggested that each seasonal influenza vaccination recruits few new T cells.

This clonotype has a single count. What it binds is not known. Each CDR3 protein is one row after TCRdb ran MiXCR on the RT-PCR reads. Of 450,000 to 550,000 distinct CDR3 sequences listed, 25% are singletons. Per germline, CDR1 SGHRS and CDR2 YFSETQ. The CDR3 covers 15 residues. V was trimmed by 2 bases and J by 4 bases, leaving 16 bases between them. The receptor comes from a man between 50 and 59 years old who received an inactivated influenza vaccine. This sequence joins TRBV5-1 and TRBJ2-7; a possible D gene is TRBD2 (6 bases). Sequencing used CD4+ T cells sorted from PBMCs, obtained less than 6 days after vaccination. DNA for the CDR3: TGCGCCAGCAGCTTCTTAGCGGTTTCCAATTACGAGCAGTACTTC. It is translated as CASSFLAVSNYEQYF.